This is a list of T cell receptor beta chains from one sample in a study of CD8 T cells in Susac syndrome. MiXCR, run by TCRdb on the immunoSEQ multiplex PCR reads, gives a single entry per CDR3 protein. Among some 150,000 distinct CDR3 sequences listed, 90% to 95% were seen once. The sample consisted of CD4+ T cells from PBMCs. The receptors derive from a human donor with Susac syndrome. Both conserved end residues are part of each CDR3. Each record gives: J gene, clone size, CDR3 length, V gene, D gene, CDR3 protein, CDR3 DNA. A D gene is named only where the DNA matches it firmly. Clone sizes are given selectively: once, few, many, or a class where the clone is expanded.

J: TRBJ2-5
size: -
length: 13
V: TRBV7-8
D: -
CDR3: CASSRDQTETQYF
DNA: TGTGCCAGCAGCCGAGACCAGACCGAGACCCAGTACTTC

J: TRBJ2-3
size: -
length: 15
V: TRBV12-3/TRBV12-4
D: -
CDR3: CASSLGLPSTDTQYF
DNA: TGTGCCAGCAGTCTCGGACTGCCTAGCACAGATACGCAGTATTTT

J: TRBJ2-5
size: -
length: 12
V: TRBV29-1
D: -
CDR3: CSAGGVQETQYF
DNA: TGCAGCGCAGGGGGGGTCCAAGAGACCCAGTACTTC

J: TRBJ2-3
size: -
length: 13
V: TRBV20-1
D: TRBD2
CDR3: CSARGGYTDTQYF
DNA: TGCAGTGCCCGGGGGGGTTACACAGATACGCAGTATTTT

J: TRBJ2-1
size: -
length: 16
V: TRBV24-1
D: -
CDR3: CATSDSRRASYNEQFF
DNA: TGTGCCACCAGTGATTCAAGGCGGGCGTCCTACAATGAGCAGTTCTTC

J: TRBJ2-3
size: -
length: 13
V: TRBV20-1
D: -
CDR3: CSARGEGTDTQYF
DNA: TGCAGTGCTAGGGGGGAGGGCACAGATACGCAGTATTTT

J: TRBJ2-7
size: -
length: 14
V: TRBV5-1
D: -
CDR3: CASSLEVKGREQYF
DNA: TGCGCCAGCAGCTTGGAAGTGAAGGGCCGCGAGCAGTACTTC

J: TRBJ1-6
size: -
length: 14
V: TRBV20-1
D: TRBD1
CDR3: CSATADRGDSPLHF
DNA: TGCAGTGCTACCGCCGACAGGGGGGATTCACCCCTCCACTTT

J: TRBJ2-7
size: once
length: 15
V: TRBV5-4
D: TRBD1
CDR3: CASSPEGQGIYEQYF
DNA: TGTGCCAGCAGCCCTGAGGGACAGGGAATCTACGAGCAGTACTTC

J: TRBJ2-5
size: -
length: 15
V: TRBV15
D: -
CDR3: CATSGVAVTEETQYF
DNA: TGCGCCACCAGTGGGGTAGCGGTCACCGAGGAGACCCAGTACTTC

J: TRBJ2-5
size: -
length: 14
V: TRBV24-1
D: -
CDR3: CATSDGGFQETQYF
DNA: TGTGCCACCAGTGATGGGGGGTTCCAAGAGACCCAGTACTTC

J: TRBJ2-1
size: -
length: 11
V: TRBV29-1
D: -
CDR3: CSVEEAIEQFF
DNA: TGCAGCGTTGAAGAAGCAATTGAGCAGTTCTTC

J: TRBJ2-3
size: -
length: 14
V: TRBV5-1
D: -
CDR3: CASSLGYRTDTQYF
DNA: TGCGCCAGCAGCTTGGGCTACCGCACAGATACGCAGTATTTT

J: TRBJ2-3
size: -
length: 17
V: TRBV12-3/TRBV12-4
D: -
CDR3: CASSSGTPSLLADTQYF
DNA: TGTGCCAGCAGTTCCGGGACACCATCCTTATTGGCAGATACGCAGTATTTT

J: TRBJ2-7
size: -
length: 14
V: TRBV5-1
D: -
CDR3: CASSPPIRPYEQYF
DNA: TGCGCCAGCAGCCCCCCGATTCGACCCTACGAGCAGTACTTC

J: TRBJ2-3
size: -
length: 14
V: TRBV9
D: -
CDR3: CASSVAQSTDTQYF
DNA: TGTGCCAGCAGCGTAGCCCAAAGCACAGATACGCAGTATTTT

J: TRBJ1-4
size: -
length: 15
V: TRBV5-1
D: -
CDR3: CASSLEGHSNEKLFF
DNA: TGCGCCAGCAGCTTGGAAGGGCACTCCAATGAAAAACTGTTTTTT

J: TRBJ2-3
size: -
length: 13
V: TRBV20-1
D: -
CDR3: CSARPTSTDTQYF
DNA: TGCAGTGCTAGACCCACTAGCACAGATACGCAGTATTTT

J: TRBJ1-2
size: -
length: 15
V: TRBV20-1
D: -
CDR3: CSARDFRTVNYGYTF
DNA: TGCAGTGCTAGAGATTTCAGGACGGTGAACTATGGCTACACCTTC

J: TRBJ2-1
size: -
length: 14
V: TRBV5-6
D: TRBD2
CDR3: CASSLASGGSLGFF
DNA: TGTGCCAGCAGCTTGGCTAGCGGGGGTTCACTAGGGTTCTTC

J: TRBJ2-5
size: once
length: 14
V: TRBV5-1
D: TRBD2
CDR3: CASSSGAGSETQYF
DNA: TGCGCCAGCAGCTCGGGAGCGGGGTCAGAGACCCAGTACTTC

J: TRBJ1-5
size: -
length: 12
V: TRBV18
D: -
CDR3: CASSGRDQPQHF
DNA: TGTGCCAGCTCAGGGAGGGATCAGCCCCAGCATTTT

J: TRBJ2-2
size: once
length: 13
V: TRBV20-1
D: -
CDR3: CSAWGSGTGELFF
DNA: TGCAGTGCCTGGGGGTCGGGCACCGGGGAGCTGTTTTTT

J: TRBJ1-1
size: -
length: 13
V: TRBV7-2
D: -
CDR3: CASSGWRTAEAFF
DNA: TGTGCCAGCAGCGGTTGGCGGACGGCTGAAGCTTTCTTT

J: TRBJ1-6
size: -
length: 16
V: TRBV3-1
D: TRBD1
CDR3: CASSQSSTGSNSPLHF
DNA: TGTGCCAGCAGCCAATCCTCGACAGGGAGTAATTCACCCCTCCACTTT

J: TRBJ2-5
size: -
length: 17
V: TRBV5-4
D: -
CDR3: CASSSGTGRSHQETQYF
DNA: TGTGCCAGCAGCTCCGGGACCGGCAGGAGCCACCAAGAGACCCAGTACTTC

J: TRBJ1-2
size: once
length: 14
V: TRBV7-6
D: -
CDR3: CASSPPDREYGYTF
DNA: TGTGCCAGCAGCCCCCCGGACAGAGAGTATGGCTACACCTTC

J: TRBJ1-2
size: -
length: 14
V: TRBV20-1
D: -
CDR3: CSARGRKANYGYTF
DNA: TGCAGTGCTAGAGGCCGGAAAGCTAACTATGGCTACACCTTC

J: TRBJ2-7
size: -
length: 14
V: TRBV3-1
D: -
CDR3: CASRRQGTDYEQYF
DNA: TGTGCCAGCAGACGTCAGGGAACGGACTACGAGCAGTACTTC

J: TRBJ1-1
size: -
length: 15
V: TRBV20-1
D: -
CDR3: CSAKPPGTLNTEAFF
DNA: TGCAGTGCAAAGCCCCCCGGGACGCTGAACACTGAAGCTTTCTTT

J: TRBJ2-5
size: -
length: 14
V: TRBV12-3/TRBV12-4
D: -
CDR3: CASTKRGNQETQYF
DNA: TGTGCCAGCACCAAAAGGGGGAATCAAGAGACCCAGTACTTC

J: TRBJ1-1
size: -
length: 15
V: TRBV6-2/TRBV6-3
D: -
CDR3: CASSRLLGGNTEAFF
DNA: TGTGCCAGCTCCCGGCTGTTAGGTGGGAACACTGAAGCTTTCTTT

J: TRBJ2-3
size: -
length: 16
V: TRBV7-9
D: -
CDR3: CASSLFGGARADTQYF
DNA: TGTGCCAGCAGCTTATTTGGGGGCGCAAGGGCAGATACGCAGTATTTT

J: TRBJ1-2
size: -
length: 15
V: TRBV3-1
D: -
CDR3: CASSQDNEGRSGYTF
DNA: TGTGCCAGCAGCCAAGATAACGAGGGAAGGAGTGGCTACACCTTC

J: TRBJ2-3
size: -
length: 12
V: TRBV7-3
D: TRBD2
CDR3: CASGREADTQYF
DNA: TGTGCCAGCGGGAGGGAGGCAGATACGCAGTATTTT

J: TRBJ1-6
size: -
length: 16
V: TRBV20-1
D: -
CDR3: CSARATTGTSNSPLHF
DNA: TGCAGTGCTAGAGCTACCACCGGGACTTCAAATTCACCCCTCCACTTT

J: TRBJ2-3
size: -
length: 14
V: TRBV2
D: -
CDR3: CATPLGRSTDTQYF
DNA: TGTGCCACCCCCCTGGGGAGGAGCACAGATACGCAGTATTTT

J: TRBJ2-3
size: -
length: 13
V: TRBV20-1
D: -
CDR3: CSGGKPALDTQYF
DNA: TGCAGCGGAGGCAAACCTGCGTTGGATACGCAGTATTTT

J: TRBJ2-3
size: once
length: 15
V: TRBV7-3
D: TRBD1
CDR3: CASSLLGTGSDTQYF
DNA: TGTGCCAGCAGCTTATTGGGGACAGGGTCAGATACGCAGTATTTT

J: TRBJ2-7
size: -
length: 12
V: TRBV20-1
D: TRBD1
CDR3: CSAKTGPYEQYF
DNA: TGCAGTGCGAAGACAGGGCCCTACGAGCAGTACTTC

J: TRBJ2-5
size: -
length: 14
V: TRBV3-1
D: -
CDR3: CASSLMAIPETQYF
DNA: TGTGCCAGCAGCCTCATGGCCATACCGGAGACCCAGTACTTC

J: TRBJ2-1
size: -
length: 15
V: TRBV7-3
D: TRBD1
CDR3: CASSRGTGLGGVQFF
DNA: TGTGCCAGCAGCAGAGGGACAGGGCTGGGTGGAGTGCAGTTCTTC

J: TRBJ1-5
size: -
length: 16
V: TRBV6-1
D: TRBD1
CDR3: CASSRTGVDSNQPQHF
DNA: TGTGCCAGCAGTAGGACAGGGGTGGATAGCAATCAGCCCCAGCATTTT

J: TRBJ1-5
size: -
length: 12
V: TRBV20-1
D: -
CDR3: CSANKGNQPQHF
DNA: TGCAGTGCTAACAAGGGCAATCAGCCCCAGCATTTT

J: TRBJ1-1
size: -
length: 15
V: TRBV4-3
D: -
CDR3: CASSRVGAGNTEAFF
DNA: TGCGCCAGCAGCCGGGTCGGAGCAGGGAACACTGAAGCTTTCTTT

J: TRBJ1-4
size: -
length: 14
V: TRBV3-1
D: TRBD1
CDR3: CASRRTGSGEKLFF
DNA: TGTGCCAGCAGACGGACAGGGTCGGGTGAAAAACTGTTTTTT

J: TRBJ1-5
size: -
length: 14
V: TRBV24-1
D: -
CDR3: CATSDSSGDQPQHF
DNA: TGTGCCACCAGTGATTCCTCCGGGGATCAGCCCCAGCATTTT

J: TRBJ1-4
size: -
length: 18
V: TRBV3-1
D: -
CDR3: CASSRPLRGRGTNEKLFF
DNA: TGTGCCAGCAGCCGCCCGCTCAGGGGAAGGGGGACTAATGAAAAACTGTTTTTT

J: TRBJ2-5
size: -
length: 16
V: TRBV5-4
D: -
CDR3: CASSASSLRTRETQYF
DNA: TGTGCCAGCAGCGCATCGAGTCTGAGGACCCGGGAGACCCAGTACTTC

J: TRBJ2-3
size: -
length: 14
V: TRBV6-5
D: -
CDR3: CASRQQVSTDTQYF
DNA: TGTGCCAGCAGACAACAGGTTAGCACAGATACGCAGTATTTT